The following is a TCR beta chain sequence with its context. Its antigen is currently unknown. These data originate in a study of Ad26.COV2.S vaccination and SARS-CoV-2 variants. For the study at large: Ad26.COV2.S was injected intramuscularly once or twice, 56 days apart.

Clones were read by immunoSEQ multiplex PCR, and TCRdb kept only the in-frame ones, dropping some. The sample yields roughly 700,000 clones, roughly 90% seen once. General study findings and limits: Vaccine and placebo recipients had comparable breadth of non-spike TCRs.

The germline CDR1 and CDR2 sequences are MNHEY and SVGAGI. This CDR3 region has 14 residues. Trimming took off 2 bases at V and 0 bases at J, with 6 bases between the two ends. Treatment defined: approximately 18 received Ad26.COV2.S at low or high dose, single or two shots; several received placebo; per-sample allocation not given. Day 63 following the first vaccine or placebo injection was when the samples were taken. The TCR comes from a person between 18 and 65 years old who received the Ad26.COV2.S COVID-19 vaccine or a placebo. The material was peripheral blood, obtained in a trial of Ad26.COV2.S vaccine versus placebo. The chain combines TRBV6-5 with TRBJ2-3; D unclear. The CDR3 loop reads CASSYGRSTDTQYF. The CDR3 DNA follows: TGTGCCAGCAGTTACGGCAGGAGCACAGATACGCAGTATTTT.